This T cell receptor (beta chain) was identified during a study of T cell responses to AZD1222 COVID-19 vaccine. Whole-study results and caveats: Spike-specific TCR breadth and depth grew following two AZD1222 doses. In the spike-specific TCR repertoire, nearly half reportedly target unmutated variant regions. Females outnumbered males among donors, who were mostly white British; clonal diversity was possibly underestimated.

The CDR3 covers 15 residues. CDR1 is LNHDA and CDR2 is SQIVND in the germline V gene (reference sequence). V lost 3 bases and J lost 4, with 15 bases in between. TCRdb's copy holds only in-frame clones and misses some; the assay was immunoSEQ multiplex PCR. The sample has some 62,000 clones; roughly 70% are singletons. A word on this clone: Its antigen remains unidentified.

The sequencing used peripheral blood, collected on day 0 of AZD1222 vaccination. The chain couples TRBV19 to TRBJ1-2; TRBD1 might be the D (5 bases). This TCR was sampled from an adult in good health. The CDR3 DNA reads TGTGCCAGTAGTATTCCTCGACAGATCTCCTATGGCTACACCTTC. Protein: CASSIPRQISYGYTF.